The T cell receptor (beta chain) described here comes from a study of T cells after yellow fever vaccination. In this sample, this clonotype turned up a few times. V gave up 3 bases and J gave up 2 bases; unmatched junction bases: 6. The germline CDR1 and CDR2 sequences are SEHNR and FQNEAQ (reference sequence). This CDR3 is 15 amino acids long. TCRdb reanalysed the 5' RACE reads using MiXCR and keeps one entry per CDR3 protein. The repertoire has hundreds of thousands of distinct CDR3 sequences, about 13% of them found once; the top ten carry about 14%. The chain recombines TRBV7-9 with TRBJ2-7; 8 nucleotides match TRBD1. This TCR derives from a man younger than 40 who received the YFV17D yellow fever vaccine. The source material was PBMCs, sampled on the day of the yellow fever booster vaccination. The CDR3 region has the DNA TGTGCCAGCAGCTTTGGTACAGGGGGTCCCTACGAGCAGTACTTC. It codes for CASSFGTGGPYEQYF.